The 32 T cell receptor beta chains below were found in one sample sequenced in a study of T-cell reconstitution after alpha-beta-depleted transplantation in children. For TCRbeta, the library was prepared with unique molecular identifiers. A single record per CDR3 protein comes from TCRdb applying MiXCR to the PCR reads. The profile shows around 300,000 distinct CDR3 sequences, about 9.9% of them singletons. The sample here was peripheral blood, taken 180 days after TCRalphabeta/CD19-depleted stem cell transplant. The receptors here all came from a male patient between 2 and 10 years old who had a stem cell transplant for chronic granulomatous disease, so the T cells may come from the graft donor.

This clonotype occurred many times. The chain carries TRBV7-2 and TRBJ2-3, with 11 bases aligning to TRBD2. V gave up 3 bases and J gave up 5 bases; unmatched junction bases: 4. The CDR3 consists of 15 residues. Germline-derived CDR1 and CDR2 are SGHTA and FQGNSA. CDR3: CASSFSGGAGDTQYF. The CDR3 region has the DNA TGTGCCAGCAGCTTTAGCGGGGGGGCCGGAGATACGCAGTATTTT.

This clonotype was counted ten times or more. The V gene is TRBV7-9, the J gene TRBJ2-7, with D hard to call. The CDR3 spans 14 residues. Germline V CDR1 and CDR2: SEHNR, FQNEAQ (reference sequence). Trimming left V 3 bases short and J 0 bases short, with 9 bases between. CDR3 sequence reads: CASSLGWNSYEQYF. The CDR3 bases are TGTGCCAGCAGCTTGGGGTGGAACTCCTACGAGCAGTACTTC.

Ten or more counts support this clonotype. V is TRBV2 and J is TRBJ2-7; no clear D gene. The germline CDR1 and CDR2 sequences are SNHLY and FYNNEI. Between the trimmed V and J ends, which lost 6 bases and 4 bases, there was a span of 7 bases. This CDR3 has 11 residues. CDR3 in DNA: TGTGCCAGCAGGACTTATTACGAGCAGTACTTC. This gives the protein CASRTYYEQYF.

This clonotype was seen many times. J is TRBJ2-1 and V is TRBV29-1; 9 bases map to TRBD2. Looked up from germline, CDR1 is SQVTM and CDR2 is ANQGSEA. The length of the CDR3 is 13 residues. Trimming took 3 bases from V and 7 from J; bases not matched to a gene: 4. CDR3 sequence (DNA): TGCAGCGTTGACGCGGGAGGGTTTAATGAGCAGTTCTTC. This gives the protein CSVDAGGFNEQFF.

This clonotype has a count of ten or more. This chain connects TRBV14 to TRBJ2-2, with D unresolved. Trimming removed 1 base at V and 3 bases at J, with 12 bases between. CDR3 length equals 16 residues. The germline gives CDR1 SGHDN, CDR2 FVKESK. For the CDR3, the DNA is TGTGCCAGCAGCCAAGCCCGAATTCGGGACACCGGGGAGCTGTTTTTT. Translating gives CASSQARIRDTGELFF.

This clonotype was recorded many times. The CDR3 is CSARDSGRPYNEQFF. CDR3 nucleotide sequence: TGCAGTGCTAGGGATAGCGGGAGGCCCTACAATGAGCAGTTCTTC. The V gene is TRBV20-1, the J gene TRBJ2-1; 10 bases map to TRBD2. Unmatched junction bases numbered 4, after V lost 3 bases and J lost 2 bases. The CDR3 extends over 15 amino acids. Germline CDR1 reads DFQATT; CDR2 reads SNEGSKA (reference sequence).

This clonotype was found many times. The chain joins TRBV20-1 to TRBJ2-1, with 15 nucleotides matching TRBD2. V trimming: 1 base; J trimming: 10 bases; junction bases outside the gene matches: 5. CDR1 DFQATT and CDR2 SNEGSKA come from the germline V gene (reference sequence). CDR3 size: 15 residues. The CDR3 loop reads CSARGTSGGAGEQFF. The CDR3, as DNA: TGCAGTGCTAGAGGGACTAGCGGGGGGGCAGGGGAGCAGTTCTTC.

In regard to this clonotype: A read error may explain this, as a much larger clone is one base away. The chain carries TRBV11-2 and TRBJ2-3, with D possibly being TRBD1 (6 bases). CDR3 length: 15 residues. CDR1 and CDR2 (germline): SGHAT, FQNNGV. The chain's CDR3 is CARSSSTGFTDTQYF. The CDR3 bases are TGTGCCAGAAGCTCTTCGACAGGTTTCACAGATACGCAGTATTTT.

The rearrangement joins TRBV30 to TRBJ2-7; tentative D call: TRBD2 (5 bases). Germline CDR1 GTSNPN, CDR2 SVGIG (reference sequence). The CDR3 extends over 13 amino acids. Trimming cost V 4 bases and J 2 bases, with 12 bases left between them. The CDR3 here is CAWTDGSPYEQYF. The CDR3 DNA is TGTGCCTGGACGGATGGGAGCCCCTACGAGCAGTACTTC.

This clonotype was detected a few times. This chain joins TRBV3-1 and TRBJ2-3; 8 nucleotides agree with TRBD2. Trimming at V came to 0 bases and at J to 0 bases, leaving 11 bases not matched to a gene. The germline V gene has CDR1 LGHDT and CDR2 YNNKEL (reference sequence). CDR3 length equals 19 residues. The CDR3 region is CASSQERLPGGISTDTQYF. CDR3 DNA sequence: TGTGCCAGCAGCCAAGAACGTCTCCCGGGGGGGATTAGCACAGATACGCAGTATTTT.

The table lists this clonotype with many counts. This chain joins TRBV27 and TRBJ2-5; no clear D gene. The CDR3 is 16 residues long. The germline V and J ends were trimmed by 5 bases and 5 bases, with 21 bases remaining between them. CDR1 MNHEY and CDR2 SMNVEV come from the germline V gene (reference sequence). The CDR3 sequence is CASSPLSVGQRETQYF. In nucleotides, the CDR3 is TGTGCCAGCAGTCCCCTCTCGGTGGGCCAGAGGGAGACCCAGTACTTC.

This clonotype has at least ten counts. The chain employs TRBV20-1 and TRBJ2-5; weak D call: TRBD1 (7 bases). Trimming pared 5 bases from V and 1 base from J, leaving 17 bases between. CDR1 is DFQATT, CDR2 SNEGSKA, per germline (reference sequence). The CDR3 loop spans 15 amino acids. The CDR3 nucleotides read TGCAGTGCTCCGCGGCAGGGGGGATTCCAAGAGACCCAGTACTTC. It codes for CSAPRQGGFQETQYF.

This clonotype was seen repeatedly, ten times or more. The V call is TRBV29-1, the J call TRBJ2-1; D assignment may be TRBD1 or TRBD2 (5 bases each). Looked up from germline, CDR1 is SQVTM and CDR2 is ANQGSEA. The CDR3 contains 14 residues. V shed 4 bases and J shed 7 bases, with 17 bases lying between them. DNA of the CDR3: TGCAGCGTTGTCGGGGCAGGGTTAAAAAATGAGCAGTTCTTC. Encoded protein: CSVVGAGLKNEQFF.

This rearrangement joins TRBV18 to TRBJ2-1, with TRBD2 matching over 8 bases. There are 16 residues in the CDR3. Germline values: CDR1 KGHSH, CDR2 LQKENI. The J segment lost 6 bases and the V segment lost 3 bases, leaving 10 bases of the junction unmatched. CDR3 in DNA: TGTGCCAGCTCACCCCCTCGGGAGGGCCCACCCAATGAGCAGTTCTTC. Translation gives CASSPPREGPPNEQFF. The full variable domain, with the rest looked up from reference TRBV18 and TRBJ2-1, is NAGVMQNPRHLVRRRGQEARLRCSPMKGHSHVYWYRQLPEEGLKFMVYLQKENIIDESGMPKERFSAEFPKEGPSILRIQQVVRGDSAAYFCASSPPREGPPNEQFFGPGTRLTVL.

V and J are TRBV21-1 and TRBJ2-7; the table's D call TRBD1 went unverified against the DNA. TRBV21-1 represents a pseudogene. The CDR3 contains 13 residues. CDR3 DNA sequence: TGTGCCAGCACCCGACAGGTCCGCTACGAGCAGTACTTC. The encoded protein is CASTRQVRYEQYF.

This clonotype was counted at least ten times. This chain uses TRBV11-2 with TRBJ2-1; no definite D call. This CDR3 spans 16 amino acids. The germline V gene has CDR1 SGHAT and CDR2 FQNNGV. The V end was cut by 1 base, the J end by 1 base, with 11 bases between. The CDR3 sequence: CASSLGVDSSYNEQFF. The CDR3 DNA is TGTGCCAGCAGCTTAGGGGTCGACTCTTCCTACAATGAGCAGTTCTTC.

This clonotype was observed at least ten times. The chain recombines TRBV9 with TRBJ2-7; 7 positions agree with TRBD2. Germline V CDR1 and CDR2: SGDLS, YYNGEE. The CDR3 is 18 residues long. The J segment lost 3 bases and the V segment lost 0 bases, leaving 15 bases of the junction unmatched. CDR3 in DNA: TGTGCCAGCAGCGTAGACCCCTGGGCTAGCGGAGCCCGCTACGAGCAGTACTTC. This codes for CASSVDPWASGARYEQYF.

This clonotype was counted ten times or more. This rearrangement joins TRBV20-1 to TRBJ1-1; D perhaps matches TRBD1 (5 bases). V was trimmed by 2 bases and J by 4 bases, leaving 8 bases between them. The CDR3 is made up of 12 amino acids. Germline V lookup: CDR1 DFQATT, CDR2 SNEGSKA (reference sequence). The CDR3 sequence: CSARQGGTEAFF. CDR3 nucleotides: TGCAGTGCTAGACAGGGAGGCACTGAAGCTTTCTTT.

This clonotype was detected many times. The V gene is TRBV20-1, the J gene TRBJ2-1; 8 bases map to TRBD2. Germline V gives CDR1 DFQATT, CDR2 SNEGSKA (reference sequence). V shed 3 bases and J 7 bases; nucleotides not matched to a gene: 8. This CDR3 has 14 residues. CDR3 DNA: TGCAGTGCTAGTCCAGCGGGAGTTAGGAATGAGCAGTTCTTC. This codes for CSASPAGVRNEQFF.

Many counts were recorded for this clonotype. V usage is TRBV20-1 and J usage is TRBJ1-6; TRBD1 agrees at 7 bases. There are 15 residues in the CDR3. Germline-derived CDR1 and CDR2 are DFQATT and SNEGSKA (reference sequence). V dropped 6 bases and J dropped 8; count of bases not matched to a gene: 13. This CDR3 reads CSAKTPGGRDSPLHF. CDR3 in DNA: TGCAGTGCGAAGACCCCAGGGGGACGTGATTCACCCCTCCACTTT.

This clonotype was seen repeatedly, ten times or more. The chain has TRBV25-1 and TRBJ2-3; D not resolved. The CDR3 sequence is 14 residues long. The germline V gene has CDR1 MGHDK and CDR2 SYGVNS. The V gene lost 6 bases and the J gene lost 8 bases, with 18 bases spanning the gap. The CDR3 reads CASRSPTVGSTQYF. The CDR3 DNA reads as TGTGCCAGCAGGTCCCCCACAGTGGGCTCTACGCAGTATTTT.

A few counts support this clonotype. The chain combines TRBV5-4 with TRBJ2-1, with TRBD2 identical over 10 bases. Trimming took 0 bases from V and 1 from J; bases not matched to a gene: 10. The CDR3 totals 19 residues. CDR1 is SGHNT, CDR2 YYREEE, per germline (reference sequence). CDR3 loop: CASSLATSGTGRSYNEQFF. DNA of the CDR3: TGTGCCAGCAGCTTGGCTACTAGCGGGACGGGGAGGTCCTACAATGAGCAGTTCTTC.

This clonotype was counted ten times or more. The chain joins TRBV20-1 to TRBJ2-1, with a tentative D call TRBD2 (6 bases). The CDR3 contains 15 residues. The germline V gene has CDR1 DFQATT and CDR2 SNEGSKA (reference sequence). Trimming removed 3 bases from V and 2 bases from J, with 14 bases in between. The CDR3 sequence is CSARVWRATYNEQFF. The CDR3 coding sequence is TGCAGTGCTAGGGTCTGGAGGGCCACCTACAATGAGCAGTTCTTC.

This clonotype was recorded at least ten times. This chain joins TRBV9 and TRBJ2-2, with TRBD1 as a possible D gene (5 bases). Trimming shortened V by 0 bases and J by 2 bases, and 5 bases separated the two germline ends. CDR3 length equals 14 residues. Germline lookup yields CDR1 SGDLS and CDR2 YYNGEE. The CDR3: CASSVGTNTGELFF. For the CDR3, the DNA is TGTGCCAGCAGCGTAGGGACAAACACCGGGGAGCTGTTTTTT. The full variable domain, completed using reference TRBV9 and TRBJ2-2, is DSGVTQTPKHLITATGQRVTLRCSPRSGDLSVYWYQQSLDQGLQFLIQYYNGEERAKGNILERFSAQQFPDLHSELNLSSLELGDSALYFCASSVGTNTGELFFGEGSRLTVL.

This clonotype was seen only a few times. The gene calls are TRBV3-1 and TRBJ2-2, with 7 positions matching TRBD1. V dropped 4 bases and J dropped 5; count of bases not matched to a gene: 7. Per the germline V gene, CDR1 is LGHDT and CDR2 is YNNKEL (reference sequence). CDR3 length equals 15 residues. The DNA for the CDR3 is TGTGCCAGCAGCCTAACAGGGGTGGGAACCGGGGAGCTGTTTTTT. Translated, it gives CASSLTGVGTGELFF.

This clonotype appeared many times. At one end, the junction sequence differs from germline, possibly due to a read error. This chain uses TRBV7-2 with TRBJ2-2, with D perhaps TRBD2 (6 bases). CDR3 length equals 12 residues. Germline V gives CDR1 SGHTA, CDR2 FQGNSA. The CDR3 protein is CASSLAAQGGIF. The CDR3 nucleotides are TGTGCCAGCAGCTTAGCCGCTCAGGGCGGGATTTTT.

The CDR3 DNA reads as TGTGCCAGCAGCTTGGTGGGGGGGCGACTTTCTGGCACAGATACGCAGTATTTT. It encodes CASSLVGGRLSGTDTQYF. This chain joins TRBV5-4 and TRBJ2-3; TRBD2 is a possible D gene (7 bases). This CDR3 comprises 18 residues. CDR1 and CDR2 (germline): SGHNT, YYREEE (reference sequence). V lost 0 bases and J lost 1, with 18 bases in between.

This clonotype was counted many times. The chain uses TRBV20-1 and TRBJ2-7; weak D call: TRBD1 (6 bases). There are 13 residues in the CDR3. V was pared by 8 bases and J by 0 bases, with 14 bases between. CDR1 is DFQATT and CDR2 is SNEGSKA in the germline V gene (reference sequence). The CDR3 DNA reads TGCAGTCTAGCCAGGGGAGCCTCCTACGAGCAGTACTTC. Its protein product is CSLARGASYEQYF.

Ten or more counts support this clonotype. The chain carries TRBV20-1 and TRBJ2-3, with 8 bases aligning to TRBD1. This CDR3 has 11 residues. CDR1 and CDR2 from the germline V gene are DFQATT and SNEGSKA (reference sequence). CDR3 sequence reads: CRSGGPDTQYF. The CDR3 coding sequence is TGCAGATCAGGGGGCCCAGATACGCAGTATTTT.

The sample holds many counts of this clonotype. This sequence joins TRBV6-5 and TRBJ1-2, with no clear D. The CDR3 is 14 residues long. V was shortened by 6 bases and J by 1 base, with 12 bases between the two germline ends. Looked up from germline, CDR1 is MNHEY and CDR2 is SVGAGI. Here the CDR3 DNA reads TGTGCCAGCAGCGATACAACGAGTAACTATGGCTACACCTTC. As protein: CASSDTTSNYGYTF.

This clonotype occurred many times. The chain uses TRBV13 and TRBJ2-6, with 8 bases identical to TRBD1. V lost 5 bases and J lost 0; bases outside the gene matches: 9. Germline V gene data show CDR1 as PRHDT and CDR2 as FYEKMQ (reference sequence). The CDR3 sequence is 18 residues long. The CDR3, as DNA: TGTGCCAGCAGCGGACCGGGACAGGTTCTCTCTGGGGCCAACGTCCTGACTTTC. Encoded protein: CASSGPGQVLSGANVLTF.

This clonotype was counted ten times or more. The chain joins TRBV10-3 to TRBJ2-7; 7 positions match TRBD2. Germline V gene data show CDR1 as ENHRY and CDR2 as SYGVKD. J lost 1 base, V lost 2 bases, and 11 bases had no gene match. The CDR3 loop spans 17 amino acids. CDR3 nucleotides: TGTGCCATCAGTGAGGCGCGGACCGGACTAGTGTCCTACGAGCAGTACTTC. This gives the protein CAISEARTGLVSYEQYF.